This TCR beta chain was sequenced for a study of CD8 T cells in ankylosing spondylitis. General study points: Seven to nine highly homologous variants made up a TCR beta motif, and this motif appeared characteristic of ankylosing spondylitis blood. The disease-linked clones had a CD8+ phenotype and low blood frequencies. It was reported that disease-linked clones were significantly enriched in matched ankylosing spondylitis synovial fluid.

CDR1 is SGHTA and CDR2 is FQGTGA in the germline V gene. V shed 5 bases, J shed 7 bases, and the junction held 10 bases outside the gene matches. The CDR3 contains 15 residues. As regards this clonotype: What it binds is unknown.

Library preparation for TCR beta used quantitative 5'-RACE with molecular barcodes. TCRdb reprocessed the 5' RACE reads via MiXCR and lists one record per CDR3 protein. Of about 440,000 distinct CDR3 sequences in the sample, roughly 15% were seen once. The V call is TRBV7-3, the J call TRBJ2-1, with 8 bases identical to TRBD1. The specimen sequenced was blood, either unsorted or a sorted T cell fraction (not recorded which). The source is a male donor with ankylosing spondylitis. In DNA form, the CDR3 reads TGTGCCAGCAGCATGCGACAGGGGCCATGGAATGAGCAGTTCTTC. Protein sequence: CASSMRQGPWNEQFF. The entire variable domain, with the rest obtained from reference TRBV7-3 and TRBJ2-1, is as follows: GAGVSQTPSNKVTEKGKYVELRCDPISGHTALYWYRQSLGQGPEFLIYFQGTGAADDSGLPNDRFFAVRPEGSVSTLKIQRTERGDSAVYLCASSMRQGPWNEQFFGPGTRLTVL.